Below are 3 T cell receptor beta chains sequenced from a single sample in a study of blood T cells in healthy people across ages (dated by TCRdb to the mid-2010s). The library relied on 5' RACE. The sample was run on an Illumina HiSeq 2500. A second roughly 6 to 12 cycle PCR used a sample-barcoded 5' primer and a J-beta primer mix. The public reads were reprocessed in TCRdb via fastp at Q25 and MiXCR, keeping in-frame beta chains. Rows with one shared CDR3 protein collapse into an entry with the most common genes and DNA. This sample has 850,000 to 1,000,000 distinct CDR3 sequences in its table, and just over 50% of those were observed once. About 21% of the sample rests with the top ten. Sequenced input: blood. The receptor source for this set is a woman in her sixties in good health.

The rearrangement uses TRBV7-2 and TRBJ2-3; perhaps TRBD2 as D (7 bases). V was clipped by 3 bases and J by 1 base, with 14 bases between them. The CDR3 consists of 16 residues. Germline loops: CDR1 SGHTA, CDR2 FQGNSA. The CDR3 DNA follows: TGTGCCAGCAGCTTTGGAGGGGGGGGGGGCACAGATACGCAGTATTTT. This gives the protein CASSFGGGGGTDTQYF.

CDR3 DNA sequence: TGCGCCAGCGCCGGGCTAGCGGATACGCAGTATTTT. The encoded protein is CASAGLADTQYF. The V gene is TRBV4-1, the J gene TRBJ2-3, with D perhaps TRBD2 (6 bases). The CDR3 loop spans 12 amino acids. V was clipped by 8 bases and J by 6 bases, with 12 bases between them. Germline loops: CDR1 MGHRA, CDR2 YSYEKL.

V and J are TRBV29-1 and TRBJ2-1; 12 bases are a match to TRBD2. V lost 4 bases to trimming and J lost 7 bases; unmatched junction nucleotides: 8. The length of the CDR3 is 15 residues. Germline assignment: CDR1 SQVTM and CDR2 ANQGSEA. The DNA for the CDR3 is TGCAGCGTTGGAGAAGGGACTAGCGGGCGGAATGAGCAGTTCTTC. This codes for CSVGEGTSGRNEQFF.